A single sample gave rise to the 13 T cell receptor beta chains below, sequenced in a study of cytomegalovirus exposure and HLA in healthy donors. 60 Vbeta and 13 Jbeta primers were used in PCR. Produced via immunoSEQ multiplex PCR; TCRdb's table is partial and in-frame only. The sample lists approximately 180,000 clones, about four fifths occurring once. The sequencing sample was made of PBMCs. The receptors were sampled from a man aged 18 to 35 in good health and CMV-seronegative.

This chain links TRBV5-1 with TRBJ1-1; D not certain. V lost 2 bases and J lost 4, with 6 bases in between. The length of the CDR3 is 12 residues. The germline CDR1 and CDR2 sequences are SGHRS and YFSETQ. The CDR3 DNA sequence: TGCGCCAGCAGCTTCGAGGGCACTGAAGCTTTCTTT. Translating gives CASSFEGTEAFF.

The chain carries TRBV21-1 and TRBJ2-3; TRBD1, the table's D call, lacks a check against the DNA. TRBV21-1 is labeled a pseudogene. The CDR3 extends over 16 amino acids. The CDR3 loop reads CASSEGGTASTDTQYF. The DNA for the CDR3 is TGTGCCAGCAGCGAAGGCGGGACAGCTAGCACAGATACGCAGTATTTT.

V usage is TRBV5-6 and J usage is TRBJ2-2, with a possible D match to TRBD1 (5 bases). Trimming left V 2 bases short and J 6 bases short, with 8 bases between. Germline V lookup: CDR1 SGHDT, CDR2 YYEEEE. The CDR3 is 13 residues long. The CDR3 DNA is TGTGCCAGCAGCTTAGGGGTGGCCGGGGAGCTGTTTTTT. Translating gives CASSLGVAGELFF. Drawing the rest from reference TRBV5-6 and TRBJ2-2, the complete variable domain is DAGVTQSPTHLIKTRGQQVTLRCSPKSGHDTVSWYQQALGQGPQFIFQYYEEEERQRGNFPDRFSGHQFPNYSSELNVNALLLGDSALYLCASSLGVAGELFFGEGSRLTVL.

The V gene is TRBV9, the J gene TRBJ2-7; the D gene is possibly TRBD2 (7 bases). The ends were cut back, 4 bases at V and 1 base at J, with 12 bases in the middle. The germline V gene has CDR1 SGDLS and CDR2 YYNGEE. The CDR3 covers 14 residues. CDR3 amino acids: CASSLGGGSYEQYF. CDR3 nucleotides: TGTGCCAGCAGCCTGGGAGGGGGATCCTACGAGCAGTACTTC.

The chain employs TRBV4-3 and TRBJ2-1; 7 bases align to TRBD2. This CDR3 has 15 residues. Looked up from germline, CDR1 is LGHNA and CDR2 is YSLEER. After removal of 4 bases from V and 9 bases from J, the junction contained 12 bases not matched to a gene. CDR3 residues: CASSPEAGDMVEQFF. The CDR3 DNA follows: TGCGCCAGCAGCCCGGAGGCGGGAGATATGGTTGAGCAGTTCTTC.

The CDR3 sequence is CASSLEEGQTPDMNTEAFF. The DNA for the CDR3 is TGCGCCAGCAGCTTGGAGGAGGGGCAGACGCCGGATATGAACACTGAAGCTTTCTTT. The genes are TRBV5-1 and TRBJ1-1, with TRBD1 as a possible D gene (5 bases). The CDR3 runs to 19 residues. Trimming pared 0 bases from V and 0 bases from J, leaving 21 bases between. Germline lookup yields CDR1 SGHRS and CDR2 YFSETQ.

V gene TRBV4-1 combines with J gene TRBJ1-2; D ambiguous. Deletions cut 0 bases from V and 3 bases from J, with 5 bases between. Germline values: CDR1 MGHRA, CDR2 YSYEKL. The CDR3 is 13 residues long. The CDR3 DNA reads TGCGCCAGCAGCCAAGACAGGTACTATGGCTACACCTTC. It codes for CASSQDRYYGYTF.

This chain connects TRBV19 to TRBJ1-1; tentative D call: TRBD1 (5 bases). With 3 bases removed from V and 6 bases from J, the gap between germline ends came to 11 bases. Germline V gene lookup returns CDR1 LNHDA and CDR2 SQIVND (reference sequence). CDR3 size: 13 residues. The CDR3 loop reads CASSMQRGSEAFF. Written as DNA, the CDR3 is TGTGCCAGTAGTATGCAAAGGGGATCTGAAGCTTTCTTT.

The gene calls are TRBV7-2 and TRBJ2-7, with 11 bases aligning to TRBD1. The J segment lost 5 bases and the V segment lost 1 base, leaving 4 bases of the junction unmatched. This CDR3 has 15 amino acids. Germline V lookup: CDR1 SGHTA, CDR2 FQGNSA. The CDR3 nucleotides read TGTGCCAGCAGCTTAGTGGGACAGGGGGGGAACGAGCAGTACTTC. Encoded protein: CASSLVGQGGNEQYF.

The J gene is TRBJ2-6, the V gene TRBV2; tentatively, D is TRBD1 (6 bases). Per germline, CDR1 SNHLY and CDR2 FYNNEI. There are 18 residues in the CDR3. V was pared by 8 bases and J by 0 bases, with 20 bases between. For the CDR3, the DNA is TGTGCCAGCCCCGTGGGGGCTGGGAGTAGCTCTGGGGCCAACGTCCTGACTTTC. Translating it yields CASPVGAGSSSGANVLTF.

For the CDR3, the DNA is TGTGCCAGCAGTGAAACAACACCCACAGGGTTCAACAGGAGGCAGCCCCAGCATTTT. It encodes CASSETTPTGFNRRQPQHF. The genes are TRBV6-1 and TRBJ1-5; tentatively, D is TRBD1 (6 bases). V was clipped by 2 bases and J by 7 bases, with 27 bases between them. Germline values: CDR1 MNHNS, CDR2 SASEGT. The CDR3 sequence is 19 residues long.

Points on this clone: One end of the junction does not line up with germline, which may come from a read error. The rearrangement joins TRBV7-9 to TRBJ1-6; D perhaps matches TRBD1 (5 bases). The germline gives CDR1 SEHNR, CDR2 FQNEAQ (reference sequence). CDR3 length: 16 amino acids. The CDR3, as DNA: TGTTCCAGCAGCCCAACCCCGACAGTTCTTAATTCACCCCTCCACTTT. It encodes CSSSPTPTVLNSPLHF.

The CDR3 sequence: CASSLTALGGGNEQFF. CDR3 nucleotides: TGTGCCAGCAGTTTAACCGCACTAGGGGGGGGGAATGAGCAGTTCTTC. The rearrangement uses TRBV28 and TRBJ2-1; possibly TRBD2 for D (7 bases). CDR3 size: 16 residues. Germline V CDR1 and CDR2: MDHEN, SYDVKM. Trimming pared 2 bases from V and 7 bases from J, leaving 18 bases between.